Listed below are T cell receptor beta chains from one sample, sequenced in a study of neurological immune-mediated disorders. TCRdb itself ran the 5' RACE reads through MiXCR, one entry per CDR3 protein. The data contain 45,000 to 65,000 distinct CDR3 sequences, roughly 8% of them singletons. The sample was PBMCs. These receptors were taken from a woman in her thirties or forties in good health. The CDR3 runs from the conserved cysteine through the conserved F or W. Fields, in order: clone size, D gene, V gene, J gene, CDR3 DNA, CDR3 protein. The D gene is left open where the match is weak. Some rows mark clone size as missing; the rest say once, few, many or name a class of expanded clone.

>many|TRBD2|TRBV5-1|TRBJ2-5
TGCGCCAGCAGCTTGGGCGGGAGACTGGAGACCCAGTACTTC
CASSLGGRLETQYF
>many|-|TRBV5-1|TRBJ2-3
TGCGCCAGCAGCCCAACCCGGGACTCAAACACAGATACGCAGTATTTT
CASSPTRDSNTDTQYF
>-|-|TRBV4-2|TRBJ2-7
TGTGCCAGCAGCCAAAGCTCCTACGAGCAGTACTTC
CASSQSSYEQYF
>many|TRBD1|TRBV7-3|TRBJ1-6
TGTGCCAGCAGCTCGACGGGACAGAGTAATTCACCCCTCCACTTT
CASSSTGQSNSPLHF
>many|TRBD2|TRBV10-3|TRBJ2-3
TGTGCCATCAGTGAGTCGGGTACACGCCGCGGGGGGCGCACAGATACGCAGTATTTT
CAISESGTRRGGRTDTQYF
>many|TRBD1|TRBV3-1|TRBJ2-2
TGTGCCAGCAGTAACAGGGGGCGGCGGGAGCTGTTTTTT
CASSNRGRRELFF
>many|-|TRBV6-5|TRBJ1-6
TGTGCCAGCAGTTACGGGCACCTCGTGGATTCACCCCTCCACTTT
CASSYGHLVDSPLHF
>many|-|TRBV6-5|TRBJ2-3
TGTGCCAGCAGCACCGCCGGCCAGGGAAAATGGGATACGCAGTATTTT
CASSTAGQGKWDTQYF
>many|-|TRBV20-1|TRBJ1-2
TGCAGTGCTCAGAAGGGGGGGCTCGGCTATGGCTACACCTTC
CSAQKGGLGYGYTF
>many|-|TRBV12-3/TRBV12-4|TRBJ2-7
TGTGCCAGCAGCCGGACGGTGGATCAGCCCCAGAACGAGCAGTACTTC
CASSRTVDQPQNEQYF
>many|TRBD1|TRBV7-2|TRBJ2-1
TGTGCCAGCAGCTTAGCCCGGACAGGGTACAATGAGCAGTTCTTC
CASSLARTGYNEQFF
>many|TRBD1|TRBV12-3/TRBV12-4|TRBJ2-1
TGTGCCAGCAGCTTAAGGACAGGGGATGATGAGCAGTTCTTC
CASSLRTGDDEQFF
>-|-|TRBV29-1|TRBJ2-3
TGCAGCGTTGGAAGCCGGCCAGATACGCAGTATTTT
CSVGSRPDTQYF
>many|-|TRBV24-1|TRBJ1-2
TGTGCCACCAGTGATTTGACGGTAGCCCGTGGCTACACCTTC
CATSDLTVARGYTF